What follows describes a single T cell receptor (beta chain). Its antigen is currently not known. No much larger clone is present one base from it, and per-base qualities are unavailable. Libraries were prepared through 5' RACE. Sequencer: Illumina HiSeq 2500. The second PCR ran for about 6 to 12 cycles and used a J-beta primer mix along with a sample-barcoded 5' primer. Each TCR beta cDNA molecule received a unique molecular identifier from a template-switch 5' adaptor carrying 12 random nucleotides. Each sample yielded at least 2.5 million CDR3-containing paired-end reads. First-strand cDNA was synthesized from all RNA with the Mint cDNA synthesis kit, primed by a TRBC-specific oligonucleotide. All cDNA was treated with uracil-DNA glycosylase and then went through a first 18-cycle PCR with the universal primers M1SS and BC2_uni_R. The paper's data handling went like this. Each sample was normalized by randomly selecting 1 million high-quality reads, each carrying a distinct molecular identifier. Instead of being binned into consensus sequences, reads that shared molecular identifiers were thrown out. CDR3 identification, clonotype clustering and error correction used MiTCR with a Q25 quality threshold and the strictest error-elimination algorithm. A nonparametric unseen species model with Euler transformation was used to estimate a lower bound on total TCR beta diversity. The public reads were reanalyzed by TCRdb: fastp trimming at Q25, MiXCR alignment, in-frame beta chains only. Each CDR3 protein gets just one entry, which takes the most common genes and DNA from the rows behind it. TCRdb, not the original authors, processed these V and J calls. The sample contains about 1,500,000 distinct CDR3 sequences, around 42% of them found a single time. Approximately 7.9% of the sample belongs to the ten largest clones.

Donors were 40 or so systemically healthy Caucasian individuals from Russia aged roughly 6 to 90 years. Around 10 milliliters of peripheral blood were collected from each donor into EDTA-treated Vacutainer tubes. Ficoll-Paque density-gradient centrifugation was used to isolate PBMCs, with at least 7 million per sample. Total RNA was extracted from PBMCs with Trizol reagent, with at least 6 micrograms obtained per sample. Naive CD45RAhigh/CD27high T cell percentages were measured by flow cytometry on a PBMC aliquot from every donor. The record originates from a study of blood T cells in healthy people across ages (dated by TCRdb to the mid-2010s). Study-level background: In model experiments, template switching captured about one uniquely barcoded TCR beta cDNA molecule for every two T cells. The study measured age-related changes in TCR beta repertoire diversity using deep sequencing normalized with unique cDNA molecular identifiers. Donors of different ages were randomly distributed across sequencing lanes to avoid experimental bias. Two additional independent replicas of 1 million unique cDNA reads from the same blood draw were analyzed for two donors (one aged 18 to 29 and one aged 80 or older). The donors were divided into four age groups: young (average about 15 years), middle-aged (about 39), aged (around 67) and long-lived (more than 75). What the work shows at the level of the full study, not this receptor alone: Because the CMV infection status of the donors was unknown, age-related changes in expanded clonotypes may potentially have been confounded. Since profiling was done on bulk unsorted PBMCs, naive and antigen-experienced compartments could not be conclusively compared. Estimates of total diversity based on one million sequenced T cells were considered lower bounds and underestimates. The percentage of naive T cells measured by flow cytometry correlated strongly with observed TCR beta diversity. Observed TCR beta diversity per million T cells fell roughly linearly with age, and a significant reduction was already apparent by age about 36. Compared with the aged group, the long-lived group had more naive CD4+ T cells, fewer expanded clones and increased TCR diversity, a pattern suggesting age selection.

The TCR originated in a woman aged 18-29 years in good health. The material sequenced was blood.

The CDR3 region: CATEITANTEAFF. Here is the DNA: TGTGCCACCGAGATCACAGCTAACACTGAAGCTTTCTTT. The chain links TRBV13 with TRBJ1-1; the D segment cannot be called with confidence. CDR1 is given as PRHDT and CDR2 as FYEKMQ, both from the germline V gene (reference sequence). The germline ends are 14 bases apart after V is trimmed by 10 bases and J by 2 bases. Its CDR3 holds 13 amino acids, cysteine through phenylalanine. Just the 39-base CDR3 DNA is kept, in frame starting at base 1.